Listed below are T cell receptor beta chains from one sample, sequenced in a study of blood T cell repertoires in COVID-19. Assay: immunoSEQ multiplex PCR; the TCRdb copy retains only in-frame clones and omits some. Of just over 300,000 clones listed, roughly 90% are singletons. Sequencing used PBMCs or T cells enriched from blood (not recorded which). These receptors were obtained from a young woman with acute COVID-19. Both conserved end residues are part of each CDR3. A D gene is named only where the DNA matches it firmly. Size tells how often a clone was seen (once, few, many) or the class of an expanded clone, and some rows leave it out.

NA	TRBV6-1	TRBD2	TRBJ2-7	TGTGCCAGCTCTGAGCGGGACCAGCAGTACTTC	CASSERDQQYF
once	TRBV19	TRBD1	TRBJ1-5	TGTGCCAGTAGTATATCGGAGGGGGCAAATAGCAATCAGCCCCAGCATTTT	CASSISEGANSNQPQHF
NA	TRBV6-4	NA	TRBJ1-2	TGTGCCAGCAGTGAATCAGGGTTCGGTGGCTACACCTTC	CASSESGFGGYTF
NA	TRBV19	TRBD1	TRBJ1-1	TGTGCCAGTAGTAGAGGACAGGGTTCGGCTGAAGCTTTCTTT	CASSRGQGSAEAFF
NA	TRBV5-1	NA	TRBJ2-1	TGCGCCAGCAGCGAACAGGGTAATGAGCAGTTCTTC	CASSEQGNEQFF
NA	TRBV5-1	TRBD1	TRBJ1-5	TGCGCCAGCAGCCTGACAGGGGGCGGGGGTCAGCCCCAGCATTTT	CASSLTGGGGQPQHF
NA	TRBV7-9	NA	TRBJ2-7	TGTGCCAGCAGCTCAGGGGAAGGTGTGAACGAGCAGTACTTC	CASSSGEGVNEQYF
NA	TRBV28	TRBD2	TRBJ2-1	TGTGCCAGCAGTTTGGCGGGAGGAAACAATGAGCAGTTCTTC	CASSLAGGNNEQFF
NA	TRBV6-5	NA	TRBJ1-1	TGTGCCAGCAGTTACGCCAGGAGGGGTGAAGCTTTCTTT	CASSYARRGEAFF
NA	TRBV28	NA	TRBJ1-5	TGTGCCAGCAGTTTGGGAGGGGTGGGGGGCAATCAGCCCCAGCATTTT	CASSLGGVGGNQPQHF
NA	TRBV7-8	NA	TRBJ1-1	TGTGCCAGCAGCTTAGCATCCACCGCCGGCACTGAAGCTTTCTTT	CASSLASTAGTEAFF
NA	TRBV18	NA	TRBJ2-3	TGTGCCAGCACGATACTGACGGGAACCTCTAGCACAGATACGCAGTATTTT	CASTILTGTSSTDTQYF